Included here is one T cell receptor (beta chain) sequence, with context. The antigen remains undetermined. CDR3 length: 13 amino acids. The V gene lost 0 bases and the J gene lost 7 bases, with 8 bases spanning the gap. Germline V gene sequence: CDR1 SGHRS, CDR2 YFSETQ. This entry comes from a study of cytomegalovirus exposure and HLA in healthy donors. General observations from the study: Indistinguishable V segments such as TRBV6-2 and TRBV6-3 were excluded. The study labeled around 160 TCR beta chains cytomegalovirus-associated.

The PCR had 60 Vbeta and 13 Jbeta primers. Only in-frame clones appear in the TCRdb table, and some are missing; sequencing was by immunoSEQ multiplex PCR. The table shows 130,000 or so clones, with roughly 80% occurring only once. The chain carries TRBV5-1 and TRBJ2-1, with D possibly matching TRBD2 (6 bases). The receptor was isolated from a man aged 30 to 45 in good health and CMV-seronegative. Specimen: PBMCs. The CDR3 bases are TGCGCCAGCAGCTTGGGAGGGAGGAATGAGCAGTTCTTC. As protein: CASSLGGRNEQFF. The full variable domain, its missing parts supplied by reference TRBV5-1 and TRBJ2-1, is KAGVTQTPRYLIKTRGQQVTLSCSPISGHRSVSWYQQTPGQGLQFLFEYFSETQRNKGNFPGRFSGRQFSNSRSEMNVSTLELGDSALYLCASSLGGRNEQFFGPGTRLTVL.